This entry is about one T cell receptor beta chain. Its antigen is as yet unknown. The source of the sample is a study of T cell responses to AZD1222 COVID-19 vaccine. The study, taken as a whole, reports: Vaccine-associated CD4 TCRs ranged over spike, dominating at 160-218 and 743-854.

The V segment lost 0 bases and the J segment 10 bases; nucleotides outside the gene matches: 11. CDR3 length: 16 residues. Germline V CDR1 and CDR2: SGHNT, YYREEE (reference sequence). Profiled with immunoSEQ multiplex PCR; TCRdb holds only in-frame clones, not every one. The sample has about 55,000 clones; about 85% are singletons. This receptor was identified in an adult in good health. The sample consisted of peripheral blood, taken on day 0 of AZD1222 vaccination. J is TRBJ2-1 and V is TRBV5-4, with 9 bases that match TRBD2. CDR3 amino acids: CASSLGGGGAGGEQFF. For the CDR3, the DNA is TGTGCCAGCAGCTTGGGCGGCGGGGGGGCTGGCGGGGAGCAGTTCTTC.